This TCR beta chain appears in the sequencing data of a study of shared clonotypes between healthy human individuals. Assay: immunoSEQ multiplex PCR; the TCRdb copy retains only in-frame clones and omits some. The table lists a few hundred thousand clones, about 74% of them singletons. CDR1 is SGHDT, CDR2 YYEEEE, per germline. The CDR3 is 11 residues long. The V end was cut by 4 bases, the J end by 7 bases, with 8 bases between. The chain recombines TRBV5-6 with TRBJ1-1; tentatively, D is TRBD1 (6 bases). This sequence was found in a woman aged 40 to 50 in good health. Some clones in this sample may be carry-over from other donors' samples. Specimen: PBMCs. Here the CDR3 reads CASSRTVEAFF. DNA of the CDR3: TGTGCCAGCAGCAGGACAGTTGAAGCTTTCTTT.